A single sample is the source of the 2 T cell receptor beta chains below, sequenced in a study of OX40 agonist ivuxolimab in advanced cancers. TCRdb keeps only in-frame clones here, not all; method: immunoSEQ multiplex PCR. The sample includes about 19,000 clones, about two thirds of them seen just once. The sequences come from CD4+ or CD8+ T cells sorted from blood, collected in a trial of the OX40 agonist ivuxolimab. Receptor source: an adult with an advanced solid tumor such as melanoma, head and neck, liver or kidney cancer.

Judged by abundance, this clone is medium-sized. The chain couples TRBV4-1 to TRBJ1-1, with 7 bases identical to TRBD1. This CDR3 region has 14 residues. The V gene end was trimmed by 0 bases and the J gene end by 11 bases; junction bases not matched to a gene: 9. In germline, CDR1 is MGHRA, CDR2 YSYEKL. CDR3 sequence (DNA): TGCGCCAGCAGCCAAGAGCTCAGTGGAGGGGGCGCTTTCTTT. This encodes CASSQELSGGGAFF.

This clone was picked up a small number of times. This chain links TRBV7-9 with TRBJ2-7; D may match TRBD1 or TRBD2 (5 bases each). CDR1 SEHNR and CDR2 FQNEAQ come from the germline V gene (reference sequence). The CDR3 is 14 amino acids. The V end lost 7 bases, the J end lost 2 bases, and 15 bases lay between the germline ends. CDR3 region: CASNSNGGTYEQYF. CDR3 sequence (DNA): TGTGCCAGCAACTCTAATGGGGGAACCTACGAGCAGTACTTC.